This is a list of T cell receptor beta chains from one sample in a study of blood T cells in healthy people across ages. TCRdb passed the 5' RACE reads through MiXCR, listing each CDR3 protein once. This sample has 800,000 or so distinct CDR3 sequences, with about 59% found just once. The sequenced sample consisted of blood. The receptors were gathered from a young man in good health. The CDR3 runs from the conserved cysteine through the conserved F or W. A D gene is named only where the DNA matches it firmly. A clone size is listed for some rows: how often the clone was seen (once, few, many), or a class if it is expanded.

D	V	size	J	CDR3	DNA
NA	TRBV3-1	NA	TRBJ1-2	CASSQGAYGCTF	TGTGCCAGCAGCCAGGGGGCCTATGGCTGCACCTTC
NA	TRBV4-2	few	TRBJ2-6	CASSHPTRLGANVLTF	TGTGCCAGCAGCCACCCAACACGATTGGGGGCCAACGTCCTGACTTTC
TRBD2	TRBV4-3	NA	TRBJ2-3	CASSPTWTSGTDTQYF	TGCGCCAGCAGCCCCACGTGGACTAGCGGCACAGATACGCAGTATTTT
TRBD1	TRBV4-3	NA	TRBJ1-2	CASSQDLQGSYGYTF	TGCGCCAGCAGCCAAGACTTACAGGGGAGCTATGGCTACACCTTC
TRBD2	TRBV6-5	NA	TRBJ2-3	CASSYGASGATDTQYF	TGTGCCAGCAGTTACGGGGCTAGCGGGGCTACAGATACGCAGTATTTT
NA	TRBV20-1	NA	TRBJ1-3	CSAARDNSGNTIYF	TGCAGTGCTGCGAGGGATAACTCTGGAAACACCATATATTTT
NA	TRBV2	NA	TRBJ2-7	CASGAGAGYEQYF	TGTGCCAGCGGGGCCGGGGCCGGCTACGAGCAGTACTTC
TRBD1	TRBV9	NA	TRBJ1-2	CASSASWDRGQGYGYTF	TGTGCCAGCAGCGCGTCGTGGGACAGGGGGCAGGGCTATGGCTACACCTTC
NA	TRBV7-2	NA	TRBJ2-5	CASSFRRGGTQYF	TGTGCCAGCAGCTTCAGGAGAGGGGGGACCCAGTACTTC
TRBD1	TRBV10-3	NA	TRBJ2-5	CAISFTGDETQYF	TGTGCCATCAGTTTCACAGGGGACGAGACCCAGTACTTC
NA	TRBV27	NA	TRBJ2-7	CASRRDGGSYEQYF	TGTGCCAGCAGACGGGACGGCGGCTCCTACGAGCAGTACTTC
NA	TRBV20-1	NA	TRBJ1-5	CSATQNFNQPQHF	TGCAGTGCTACCCAGAATTTCAATCAGCCCCAGCATTTT
NA	TRBV4-3	few	TRBJ1-2	CASSQDPGKYGYTF	TGCGCCAGCAGCCAAGACCCAGGGAAATATGGCTACACCTTC
TRBD1	TRBV14	NA	TRBJ2-7	CASGTGLWEQYF	TGTGCCAGCGGGACAGGGCTGTGGGAGCAGTACTTC
TRBD1	TRBV11-2	NA	TRBJ2-7	CASSFRRTGGDEQYF	TGTGCCAGCAGCTTCCGCCGGACAGGGGGTGACGAGCAGTACTTC
NA	TRBV10-3	few	TRBJ1-2	CAIAYSGDTDYGYTF	TGTGCCATCGCTTATTCCGGGGACACCGACTATGGCTACACCTTC
TRBD1	TRBV30	NA	TRBJ2-5	CAWKGTEKETQYF	TGTGCCTGGAAGGGGACAGAAAAAGAGACCCAGTACTTC
TRBD2	TRBV27	NA	TRBJ2-7	CASRLAGASYEQYF	TGTGCCAGCCGACTAGCGGGGGCCTCCTACGAGCAGTACTTC
TRBD1	TRBV2	NA	TRBJ2-7	CASSEDRVIYEQYF	TGTGCCAGCAGTGAGGACAGGGTGATCTACGAGCAGTACTTC
NA	TRBV28	few	TRBJ2-4	CASSLPGRSKNIQYF	TGTGCCAGCAGCCTCCCAGGGAGATCCAAAAACATTCAGTACTTC
TRBD1	TRBV6-2/TRBV6-3	NA	TRBJ1-5	CASSYHGQGGNQPQHF	TGTGCCAGCAGTTACCACGGACAGGGAGGCAATCAGCCCCAGCATTTT
NA	TRBV5-6	NA	TRBJ2-3	CASSLQISSISTDTQYF	TGTGCCAGCAGCCTACAAATATCTTCTATTAGCACAGATACGCAGTATTTT
NA	TRBV15	NA	TRBJ2-3	CATSRQDTQYF	TGTGCCACCAGCAGACAGGATACGCAGTATTTT
NA	TRBV2	NA	TRBJ1-2	CAGIPGGNYGCTF	NA
NA	TRBV6-5	NA	TRBJ2-7	CASSYTERTYEQYF	TGTGCCAGCAGTTACACCGAGCGAACCTACGAGCAGTACTTC
NA	TRBV29-1	few	TRBJ2-5	CSTMVLQETQYF	TGCAGCACCATGGTTTTACAAGAGACCCAGTACTTC
TRBD1	TRBV20-1	NA	TRBJ1-1	CSAEGQGGREAFF	TGCAGTGCAGAAGGACAGGGCGGCCGTGAAGCTTTCTTT
NA	TRBV12-3/TRBV12-4	NA	TRBJ2-3	CASSIGGNTQYF	TGTGCCAGCAGCATAGGGGGGAATACGCAGTATTTT
NA	TRBV7-2	NA	TRBJ1-1	CASSFGGNLNTEAFF	TGTGCCAGCAGCTTTGGGGGCAATTTGAACACTGAAGCTTTCTTT
NA	TRBV29-1	NA	TRBJ2-7	CSVVGIRVGTYEQYF	TGCAGCGTTGTGGGTATCAGGGTAGGCACCTACGAGCAGTACTTC
NA	TRBV14	once	TRBJ1-1	CASSPTPGPRTEAFF	TGTGCCAGCAGCCCCACGCCGGGGCCGCGCACTGAAGCTTTCTTT
NA	TRBV2	NA	TRBJ1-1	CASRPGRGAATEAFF	TGTGCCAGCAGACCCGGACGGGGGGCGGCCACTGAAGCTTTCTTT